The clone carrying this T cell receptor (beta chain) has just a few counts. This entry is derived from a study of beta chain features in type 1 diabetes. Reverse transcription of all isolated RNA meant that expressed TCRB transcripts were sequenced. This table comes from immunoSEQ multiplex PCR, and its TCRdb copy is limited to in-frame clones, with some not included. The sample carries 200,000 to 250,000 clones, roughly two thirds recorded once. The germline V gene encodes CDR1 SGHDN and CDR2 FVKESK. Trimming removed 5 bases from V and 9 bases from J, with 16 bases in between. The CDR3 contains 13 residues.

Sequenced material: naive CD4+ T cells from blood. The chain joins TRBV14 to TRBJ2-5; possibly TRBD1 or TRBD2 for D (5 bases each). The source is a man aged 25 to 45 in good health. CDR3 DNA: TGTGCCAGCAGCTTAGGGACCCAGAGGGCCCAGTACTTC. Translating it yields CASSLGTQRAQYF.